This T cell receptor beta chain was profiled in a study of blood T cell repertoires in COVID-19. The CDR3 has 12 amino acids. The V and J ends lost 3 bases and 3 bases respectively, with 6 bases between them. Germline assignment: CDR1 SEHNR and CDR2 FQNEAQ (reference sequence). Assay: immunoSEQ multiplex PCR; the TCRdb copy retains only in-frame clones and omits some. The sample shows fewer than 75,000 clones, 70% to 90% of them seen only once. The sequenced material came from peripheral blood. The chain joins TRBV7-9 to TRBJ2-7; no definite D call. The sequence was collected from a man aged 65-85 years with acute or convalescent COVID-19. The DNA for the CDR3 is TGTGCCAGCAGCTTCGGTAACTACGAGCAGTACTTC. It yields the protein CASSFGNYEQYF.